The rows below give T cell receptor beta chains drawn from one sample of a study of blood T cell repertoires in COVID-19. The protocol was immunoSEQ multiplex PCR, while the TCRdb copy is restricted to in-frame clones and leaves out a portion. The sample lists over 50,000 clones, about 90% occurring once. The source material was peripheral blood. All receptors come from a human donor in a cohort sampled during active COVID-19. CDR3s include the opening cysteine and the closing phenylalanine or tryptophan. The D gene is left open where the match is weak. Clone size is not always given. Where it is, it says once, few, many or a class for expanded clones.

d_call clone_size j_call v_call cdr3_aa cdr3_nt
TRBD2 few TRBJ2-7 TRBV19 CASTASGSSLAYEQYF TGTGCCAGTACCGCTAGCGGGAGCTCACTCGCCTACGAGCAGTACTTC
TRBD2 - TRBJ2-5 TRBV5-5 CASSLGDYFGETQYF TGTGCCAGCAGCTTGGGGGACTATTTCGGGGAGACCCAGTACTTC
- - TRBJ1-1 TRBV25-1 CARDAGTEAFF TGTGCCAGGGACGCGGGCACTGAAGCTTTCTTT
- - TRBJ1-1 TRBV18 CASSPLTSEAFF TGTGCCAGCTCACCACTAACATCTGAAGCTTTCTTT
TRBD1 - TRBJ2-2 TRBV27 CASSQQGATGELFF TGTGCCAGCAGTCAACAGGGGGCCACCGGGGAGCTGTTTTTT
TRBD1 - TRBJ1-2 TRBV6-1 CASSERQGVGYTF TGTGCCAGCAGTGAACGACAGGGTGTTGGCTACACCTTC
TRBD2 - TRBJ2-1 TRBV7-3 CASSLNGGGPSFF TGTGCCAGCAGCTTAAATGGCGGGGGGCCAAGTTTCTTC
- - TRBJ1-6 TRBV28 CASRRQSSSPLHF TGTGCCAGCAGACGACAGTCTAGTTCACCCCTCCACTTT
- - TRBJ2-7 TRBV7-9 CASSLGSGGHEQYF TGTGCCAGCAGCTTAGGGTCCGGAGGGCACGAGCAGTACTTC
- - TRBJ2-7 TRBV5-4 CASSLQGGYEQYF TGTGCCAGCAGCTTGCAGGGGGGCTACGAGCAGTACTTC
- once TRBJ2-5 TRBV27 CASRKTLVETQYF TGTGCCAGCAGAAAGACCCTAGTGGAGACCCAGTACTTC
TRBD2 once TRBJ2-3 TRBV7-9 CASSLAGGSDTQYF TGTGCCAGCAGCTTAGCCGGGGGGTCAGATACGCAGTATTTT
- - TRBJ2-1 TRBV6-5 CASSRGALNEQFF TGTGCCAGCAGTCGGGGGGCCCTCAATGAGCAGTTCTTC